The 4 T cell receptor beta chains below were found in one sample sequenced in a study of CD8 T cells in ankylosing spondylitis. TCRdb re-called the 5' RACE reads with MiXCR, one entry per CDR3 protein. The sample carries a few hundred thousand distinct CDR3 sequences, about 10% recorded once. Specimen: blood, either unsorted or a sorted T cell fraction (not recorded which). The source of these receptors is a male donor with ankylosing spondylitis or in good health (not recorded which).

In this sample, this clonotype turned up a few times. V gene TRBV7-9 combines with J gene TRBJ1-2; D might be TRBD1 (6 bases). The CDR3 has 16 residues. V was shortened by 2 bases and J by 2 bases, with 15 bases between the two germline ends. In germline, CDR1 is SEHNR, CDR2 FQNEAQ (reference sequence). This CDR3 is CASSLPGQPLNYGYTF. The DNA for the CDR3 is TGTGCCAGCAGCTTACCTGGACAGCCTCTAAACTATGGCTACACCTTC.

This clonotype occurred many times. V is TRBV28 and J is TRBJ2-5; D unresolved. V lost 4 bases and J 1 base, leaving 4 bases between the germline ends. The germline V gene has CDR1 MDHEN and CDR2 SYDVKM. This CDR3 spans 12 amino acids. Written as DNA, the CDR3 is TGTGCCAGCAGTTCCCTCCAAGAGACCCAGTACTTC. As protein: CASSSLQETQYF.

This clonotype was counted ten times or more. The chain employs TRBV7-9 and TRBJ1-1; D call uncertain. V lost 11 bases and J lost 1, with 17 bases in between. This CDR3 has 14 residues. In germline, CDR1 is SEHNR, CDR2 FQNEAQ (reference sequence). CDR3 in DNA: TGTGCCGCATCGTCCAGCTCGGGGAACACTGAAGCTTTCTTT. Amino acids: CAASSSSGNTEAFF.

The V gene is TRBV3-1, the J gene TRBJ2-7, with no clear D. This CDR3 has 14 amino acids. Trimming stripped 4 bases from V and 0 bases from J, with 10 bases between. CDR1 is LGHDT, CDR2 YNNKEL, per germline (reference sequence). The CDR3 DNA reads TGTGCCAGCAGCCCATCTAGGATCTCCTACGAGCAGTACTTC. It is translated as CASSPSRISYEQYF.